These 32 T cell receptor beta chains share one sample of origin, sequenced in a study of identical twins. Via MiXCR, TCRdb re-called the 5' RACE reads, giving one row per CDR3 protein. The profile shows about 530,000 distinct CDR3 sequences, about 22% of them singletons. This sample also appeared in a second study, on yellow fever vaccine responses in identical twins.

Input material: CD4+ T cells sorted from blood. Receptor source: a woman aged 18-29 years in good health.

This clonotype was observed a handful of times. The chain recombines TRBV11-1 with TRBJ2-3; 9 bases agree with TRBD2. Trimming took 8 bases from V and 0 from J; bases not matched to a gene: 24. CDR1 and CDR2 from the germline V gene are SGHAT and FQDESV (reference sequence). The CDR3 covers 21 residues. CDR3 coding DNA: TGTGCCAGCGCCACCCGACGCGGGCTAGCGGGGCGACCAACTAGCACAGATACGCAGTATTTT. Translated: CASATRRGLAGRPTSTDTQYF.

The chain has TRBV11-1 and TRBJ2-5; D tentatively fits TRBD1 or TRBD2 (6 bases each). The V gene's germline CDR1 is SGHAT and CDR2 FQDESV (reference sequence). The V end lost 5 bases, the J end lost 3 bases, and 28 bases lay between the germline ends. There are 19 residues in the CDR3. CDR3 residues: CASSPRVLPGANFEETQYF. CDR3 sequence (DNA): TGTGCCAGCAGCCCAAGGGTCTTGCCGGGGGCAAATTTCGAAGAGACCCAGTACTTC.

V usage is TRBV6-1 and J usage is TRBJ2-3; D might be TRBD2 (5 bases). V was trimmed by 7 bases and J by 2 bases, leaving 25 bases between them. Per germline, CDR1 MNHNS and CDR2 SASEGT. This CDR3 has 18 amino acids. The CDR3 nucleotides read TGTGCCAGCACTATAAGGCGCCCGACTGGGAGATTCACAGATACGCAGTATTTT. This translates into CASTIRRPTGRFTDTQYF.

The rearrangement uses TRBV29-1 and TRBJ2-1; 7 bases fit TRBD2. Germline V gene sequence: CDR1 SQVTM, CDR2 ANQGSEA. The CDR3 runs 15 residues. V was clipped by 6 bases and J by 0 bases; unmatched bases: 8. The CDR3, as DNA: TGCAGCGTCCCTAGCGGTCTAAGCTCCTACAATGAGCAGTTCTTC. Its protein is CSVPSGLSSYNEQFF.

This chain links TRBV9 with TRBJ2-1, with D uncertain. Trimming took off 2 bases at V and 1 base at J, with 10 bases between the two ends. The germline V gene encodes CDR1 SGDLS and CDR2 YYNGEE. There are 15 residues in the CDR3. This chain's CDR3 is CASSVDLGSYNEQFF. The CDR3 nucleotides read TGTGCCAGCAGCGTCGACCTCGGGTCCTACAATGAGCAGTTCTTC.

This clonotype was counted between two and nine times. The chain links TRBV21-1 to TRBJ1-1; the DNA was not compared with TRBD1, the D call given in the table. TRBV21-1 is tagged as a pseudogene. The CDR3 runs 18 residues. The CDR3 bases are TGTGCCAGCAGCAAAGCTAGCCACCAGGGGAGTGAGAACACTGAAGCTTTCTTT. As protein: CASSKASHQGSENTEAFF.

Here the CDR3 DNA reads TGTGCCAGCAGTCCCAACCCAGGACTAGCGGGAGGGCGGAGCACCGGGGAGCTGTTTTTT. The encoded protein is CASSPNPGLAGGRSTGELFF. The chain links TRBV12-3 or TRBV12-4 to TRBJ2-2, with TRBD2 matching 15 bases. The CDR3 consists of 20 residues. V lost 5 bases, J lost 4 bases, and 14 bases stayed unmatched.

There are a few counts of this clonotype. The chain couples TRBV12-3 or TRBV12-4 to TRBJ1-2; D is unresolved. V was pared by 5 bases and J by 5 bases, with 9 bases between. CDR3 length: 12 amino acids. Written as DNA, the CDR3 is TGTGCCAGCAGTACCTTAGGGTATGGCTACACCTTC. Protein product: CASSTLGYGYTF.

This chain connects TRBV10-3 to TRBJ2-5; TRBD1 is a possible D gene (5 bases). Trimming took off 0 bases at V and 2 bases at J, with 7 bases between the two ends. This CDR3 spans 14 amino acids. Germline V gene data show CDR1 as ENHRY and CDR2 as SYGVKD. CDR3 region: CAISESTAQETQYF. The CDR3, as DNA: TGTGCCATCAGTGAGTCGACAGCTCAAGAGACCCAGTACTTC.

V is TRBV20-1 and J is TRBJ2-1; D gene unclear. Trimming took 5 bases from V and 4 from J, leaving 21 bases between them. Germline V gene lookup returns CDR1 DFQATT and CDR2 SNEGSKA (reference sequence). The CDR3 length is 16 residues. CDR3 amino acids: CSAPPTWLDFYNEQFF. In nucleotides, the CDR3 is TGCAGTGCTCCCCCGACTTGGCTAGATTTTTACAATGAGCAGTTCTTC.

This clonotype was detected a few times. This sequence joins TRBV7-3 and TRBJ2-1; D call uncertain. Germline CDR1 SGHTA, CDR2 FQGTGA. Trimming stripped 1 base from V and 2 bases from J, with 9 bases between. The CDR3 has 15 amino acids. CDR3 DNA: TGTGCCAGCAGCTTAAATCCCTCCACCTACAATGAGCAGTTCTTC. Protein sequence: CASSLNPSTYNEQFF.

This clonotype was picked up a small number of times. This chain uses TRBV11-2 with TRBJ2-3; no definite D call. The germline CDR1 and CDR2 sequences are SGHAT and FQNNGV. This CDR3 spans 15 amino acids. Trimming removed 1 base from V and 2 bases from J, with 10 bases in between. The CDR3 loop is CASSLAPRVTDTQYF. DNA of the CDR3: TGTGCCAGCAGCTTAGCACCTCGGGTCACAGATACGCAGTATTTT.

This clonotype showed up just a few times. The chain carries TRBV7-8 and TRBJ2-7; D possibly corresponds to TRBD1 (7 bases). The CDR3 loop spans 13 amino acids. In germline, CDR1 is SGHVS, CDR2 FQNEAQ. V was clipped by 2 bases and J by 9 bases, with 14 bases between them. The CDR3 sequence: CASSLLSQGGQYF. In DNA form, the CDR3 reads TGTGCCAGCAGCTTACTAAGCCAGGGGGGGCAGTACTTC. Looking up the rest from reference TRBV7-8 and TRBJ2-7 gives the full variable domain: GAGVSQSPRYKVAKRGQDVALRCDPISGHVSLFWYQQALGQGPEFLTYFQNEAQLDKSGLPSDRFFAERPEGSVSTLKIQRTQQEDSAVYLCASSLLSQGGQYFGPGTRLTVT.

This clonotype appeared many times. The chain uses TRBV28 and TRBJ1-5, with D perhaps TRBD1 (6 bases). CDR3 length: 15 amino acids. V was trimmed by 2 bases and J by 5 bases, leaving 13 bases between them. Per the germline V gene, CDR1 is MDHEN and CDR2 is SYDVKM. The CDR3 DNA sequence: TGTGCCAGCAGTTTACCAGGGGACCTATATCAGCCCCAGCATTTT. Its protein is CASSLPGDLYQPQHF.

The V call is TRBV21-1, the J call TRBJ1-6; the D call of TRBD1 is as the table states it, not checked on the DNA. TRBV21-1 is noted as a pseudogene. The CDR3 runs 14 residues. CDR3: CASRQITGDSPLHF. In nucleotides, the CDR3 is TGTGCCAGCCGTCAGATTACGGGCGATTCACCCCTCCACTTT.

The sample holds a few counts of this clonotype. V is TRBV10-3 and J is TRBJ1-1, with 8 bases identical to TRBD1. With V trimmed by 4 bases and J by 0 bases, 1 base remained unmatched. The CDR3 extends over 14 amino acids. From germline, CDR1 is ENHRY and CDR2 SYGVKD. In DNA form, the CDR3 reads TGTGCCATCAGTGCGACAGGGGTGAACACTGAAGCTTTCTTT. It yields the protein CAISATGVNTEAFF.

This clonotype was counted only a few times. The rearrangement uses TRBV5-8 and TRBJ1-2, with TRBD1 as a possible D gene (5 bases). The CDR3 contains 14 residues. V dropped 2 bases and J dropped 3 bases, with 11 bases sitting between them. From germline, CDR1 is SGHTS and CDR2 YDEGEE. In DNA, the CDR3 is TGTGCCAGCAGCTTCTTCAGGGATTACTATGGCTACACCTTC. Protein: CASSFFRDYYGYTF.

This clonotype has at least ten counts. The chain couples TRBV5-1 to TRBJ2-7; D is possibly TRBD1 (7 bases). The germline CDR1 and CDR2 sequences are SGHRS and YFSETQ. This CDR3 comprises 14 residues. V was pared by 0 bases and J by 4 bases, with 11 bases between. In DNA, the CDR3 is TGCGCCAGCAGCTTGGGGCAGGGGGGTTACGAGCAGTACTTC. Residues: CASSLGQGGYEQYF.

This clonotype was counted between two and nine times. The J gene is TRBJ2-3, the V gene TRBV20-1; 9 bases are shared with TRBD2. This CDR3 region has 14 residues. The ends lost 4 bases at V and 2 bases at J; junction bases unmatched: 4. Germline CDR1 reads DFQATT; CDR2 reads SNEGSKA (reference sequence). DNA of the CDR3: TGCAGTGCTACTGGACTAGCGAACACAGATACGCAGTATTTT. It is translated as CSATGLANTDTQYF.

This clonotype was recorded a few times. The CDR3 spells CASSSSPTATYGYTF. The CDR3 DNA is TGCGCCAGCAGCAGTTCCCCGACAGCCACCTATGGCTACACCTTC. The V call is TRBV5-1, the J call TRBJ1-2; D is possibly TRBD1 (5 bases). The CDR3 is made up of 15 amino acids. The V end lost 4 bases, the J end lost 4 bases, and 17 bases lay between the germline ends. The germline V gene encodes CDR1 SGHRS and CDR2 YFSETQ.

This clonotype was seen a handful of times. The V gene is TRBV24-1, the J gene TRBJ1-4, with D possibly being TRBD1 (5 bases). This CDR3 has 16 residues. Germline CDR1 reads KGHDR; CDR2 reads SFDVKD. The V and J ends lost 3 bases and 8 bases respectively, with 18 bases between them. The CDR3 DNA sequence: TGTGCCACCAGTGATCCTGGGGACGGCGCCGGGGAAAAACTGTTTTTT. Encoded protein: CATSDPGDGAGEKLFF.

J is TRBJ2-1 and V is TRBV20-1; TRBD2 matches 15 bases. Trimming at V came to 4 bases and at J to 7 bases, leaving 5 bases not matched to a gene. Germline assignment: CDR1 DFQATT and CDR2 SNEGSKA (reference sequence). This CDR3 has 15 residues. In DNA form, the CDR3 reads TGCAGTGCTACCGGACTAGCGGGAGGGGGTAATGAGCAGTTCTTC. Amino acids: CSATGLAGGGNEQFF.

The V and J genes are TRBV28 and TRBJ2-7; possibly TRBD1 for D (5 bases). Germline V gene lookup returns CDR1 MDHEN and CDR2 SYDVKM. This CDR3 comprises 15 residues. Trimming shortened V by 5 bases and J by 0 bases, and 14 bases separated the two germline ends. The chain's CDR3 is CASSPRTIDSYEQYF. The CDR3 nucleotides are TGTGCCAGCAGTCCCCGGACAATAGACTCCTACGAGCAGTACTTC.

This clonotype was seen more than once but under ten times. This chain links TRBV12-3 or TRBV12-4 with TRBJ2-7; 7 nucleotides line up with TRBD1. The V gene end was trimmed by 5 bases and the J gene end by 0 bases; junction bases not matched to a gene: 4. The CDR3 spans 14 residues. The CDR3 here is CASSDTGASYEQYF. The DNA of the CDR3 is TGTGCCAGCAGTGACACAGGGGCCTCCTACGAGCAGTACTTC.

This clonotype was counted only a few times. This chain uses TRBV27 with TRBJ2-7, with unresolved D. CDR3 length: 13 residues. Trimming took off 0 bases at V and 4 bases at J, with 7 bases between the two ends. Germline V lookup: CDR1 MNHEY, CDR2 SMNVEV (reference sequence). CDR3 amino acids: CASSLSERYEQYF. The CDR3 region has the DNA TGTGCCAGCAGTTTATCTGAACGGTACGAGCAGTACTTC.

This clonotype was recorded a few times. CDR3 loop: CASSDRVRTDTQYF. As DNA, the CDR3 is TGCGCCAGCAGTGATAGGGTTCGCACAGATACGCAGTATTTT. The V gene is TRBV10-1, the J gene TRBJ2-3; D is unclear. Looked up from germline, CDR1 is WNHNN and CDR2 is SYGVQD (reference sequence). The length of the CDR3 is 14 residues. Deletions cut 3 bases from V and 1 base from J, with 8 bases between.

This clonotype was found many times. The V and J genes are TRBV12-3 or TRBV12-4 and TRBJ1-2; D unclear. The CDR3 has 11 amino acids. With 6 bases removed from V and 5 bases from J, the gap between germline ends came to 7 bases. This CDR3 is CASSNRYGYTF. CDR3 DNA sequence: TGTGCCAGCAGCAATCGTTATGGCTACACCTTC.

The CDR3: CASTKPLMGYTF. CDR3 DNA: TGTGCCAGCACCAAGCCTCTTATGGGCTACACCTTC. The chain recombines TRBV12-3 or TRBV12-4 with TRBJ1-2; no definite D call. CDR3 length equals 12 residues. The germline V and J ends were trimmed by 7 bases and 8 bases, with 14 bases remaining between them.

The rearrangement uses TRBV12-3 or TRBV12-4 and TRBJ1-2; D remains unclear. This CDR3 spans 12 amino acids. Trimming stripped 3 bases from V and 6 bases from J, with 8 bases between. CDR3 in amino acids: CASSFSGHGYTF. In DNA form, the CDR3 reads TGTGCCAGCAGTTTTAGCGGGCATGGCTACACCTTC.

This clonotype was seen more than once but under ten times. The chain has TRBV12-3 or TRBV12-4 and TRBJ2-2, with 7 nucleotides matching TRBD2. The CDR3 is made up of 14 amino acids. V gave up 7 bases and J gave up 4 bases; unmatched junction bases: 6. The chain's CDR3 is CASILGGTTGELFF. The CDR3 DNA reads TGTGCCAGCATCCTGGGGGGGACCACCGGGGAGCTGTTTTTT.

This clonotype occurred a few times. The chain employs TRBV5-1 and TRBJ2-4; 7 nucleotides match TRBD2. Germline CDR1 reads SGHRS; CDR2 reads YFSETQ. The CDR3 spans 15 residues. V was clipped by 4 bases and J by 4 bases; unmatched bases: 8. CDR3: CASSLGDYLKNIQYF. CDR3 DNA: TGCGCCAGCAGCCTGGGGGACTACCTTAAAAACATTCAGTACTTC.

The rearrangement links TRBV6-5 to TRBJ2-5; 9 bases line up with TRBD2. The CDR3 loop spans 15 amino acids. The germline gives CDR1 MNHEY, CDR2 SVGAGI. V was pared by 5 bases and J by 1 base, with 5 bases of the junction left unmatched. The CDR3 region has the DNA TGTGCCAGCAGTATACAGACTAGCGGCCAAGAGACCCAGTACTTC. It translates to CASSIQTSGQETQYF.